Listed here is a single TCR beta chain. No antigen is known for it. These data belong to a study of T cell repertoires in cytomegalovirus infection. CDR1 and CDR2 from the germline V gene are SGDLS and YYNGEE. With V trimmed by 3 bases and J by 3 bases, 5 bases remained unmatched. This CDR3 has 15 residues. TCRdb reprocessed the reads with MiXCR, giving one entry per CDR3 protein. This table has around 200,000 distinct CDR3 sequences, around 35% appearing once. Study-wide findings and caveats: HLA-C-restricted CMV-specific TCR beta clonotypes were dominant in the ex vivo response.

This chain connects TRBV9 to TRBJ2-2; TRBD1 matches 7 bases. Sequencing was performed on CD8+ T cells from cultured PBMCs, taken from culture after CMV antigen stimulation. This TCR was sampled from a human donor in good health (CMV status not recorded). Some clones in this sample may be carry-over from other donors' samples. CDR3 sequence (DNA): TGTGCCAGCAGCGACCCGGGACAGTACACCGGGGAGCTGTTTTTT. Translation: CASSDPGQYTGELFF.